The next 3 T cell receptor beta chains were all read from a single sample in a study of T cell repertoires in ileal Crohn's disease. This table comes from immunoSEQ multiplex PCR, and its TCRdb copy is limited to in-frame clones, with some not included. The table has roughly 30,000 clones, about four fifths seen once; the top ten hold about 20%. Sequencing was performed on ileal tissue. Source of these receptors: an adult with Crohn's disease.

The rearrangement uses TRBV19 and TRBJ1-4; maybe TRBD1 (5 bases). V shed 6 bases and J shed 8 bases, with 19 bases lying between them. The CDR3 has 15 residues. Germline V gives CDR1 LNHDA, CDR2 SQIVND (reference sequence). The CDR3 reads CASSNLRQGREKLFF. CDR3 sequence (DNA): TGTGCCAGTAGCAACTTGAGGCAGGGCAGGGAAAAACTGTTTTTT.

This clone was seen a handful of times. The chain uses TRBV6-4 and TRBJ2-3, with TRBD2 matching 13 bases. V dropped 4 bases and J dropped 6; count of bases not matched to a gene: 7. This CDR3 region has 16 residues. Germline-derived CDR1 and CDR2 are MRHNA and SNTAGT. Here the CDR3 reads CASSAGLAGESDTQYF. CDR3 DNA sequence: TGTGCCAGCAGTGCCGGACTAGCGGGAGAGTCTGATACGCAGTATTTT.

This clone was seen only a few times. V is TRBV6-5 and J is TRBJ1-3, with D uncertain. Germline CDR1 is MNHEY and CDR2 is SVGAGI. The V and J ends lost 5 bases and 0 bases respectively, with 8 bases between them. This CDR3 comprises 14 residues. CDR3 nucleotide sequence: TGTGCCAGCAGTGTTGCGATCTCTGGAAACACCATATATTTT. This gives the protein CASSVAISGNTIYF.